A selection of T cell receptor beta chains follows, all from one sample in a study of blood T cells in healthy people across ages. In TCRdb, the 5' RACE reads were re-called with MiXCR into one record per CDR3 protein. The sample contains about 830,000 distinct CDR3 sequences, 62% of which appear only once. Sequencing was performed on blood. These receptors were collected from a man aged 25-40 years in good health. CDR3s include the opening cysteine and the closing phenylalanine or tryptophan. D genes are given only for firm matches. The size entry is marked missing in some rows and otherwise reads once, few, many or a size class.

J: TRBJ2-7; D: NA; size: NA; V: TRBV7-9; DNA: TGTGCCAGCAGCTTAGAGGTGATGCTCGGACAGCACTACGAGCAGTACTTC; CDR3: CASSLEVMLGQHYEQYF
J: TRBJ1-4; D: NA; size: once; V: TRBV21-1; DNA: TGTGCCAGCAGCAAAGGACAGGACCAACCGGCTAATGAAAAACTGTTTTTT; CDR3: CASSKGQDQPANEKLFF
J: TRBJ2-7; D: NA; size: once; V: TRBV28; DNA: TGTGCCAGCAGTTTCCCCTCGGACAGCCCCTACGAGCAGTACTTC; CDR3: CASSFPSDSPYEQYF
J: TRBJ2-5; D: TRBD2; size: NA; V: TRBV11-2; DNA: TGTGCCAGCAGCCCCGGGACTAGCGGGTACCAAGAGACCCAGTACTTC; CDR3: CASSPGTSGYQETQYF
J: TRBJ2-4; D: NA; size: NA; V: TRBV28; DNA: TGTGCCAGCAGTTTATCTGGGGGGACCAAAAACATTCAGTACTTC; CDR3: CASSLSGGTKNIQYF
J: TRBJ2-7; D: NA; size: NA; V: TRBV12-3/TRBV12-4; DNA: TGTGCCAGCAGTTTTGCGACAGGCCAACCCGAGCAGTACTTC; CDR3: CASSFATGQPEQYF
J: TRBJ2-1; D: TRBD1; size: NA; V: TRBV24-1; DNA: TGTGCCACCAGTGACCGGACAGGGAGCTCCTACAATGAGCAGTTCTTC; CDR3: CATSDRTGSSYNEQFF
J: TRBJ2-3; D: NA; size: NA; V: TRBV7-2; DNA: TGTGCCAGCTTGGGAGACACAGATACGCAGTATTTT; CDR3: CASLGDTDTQYF
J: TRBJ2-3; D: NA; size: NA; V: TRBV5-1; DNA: TGCGCCAGCAGCGCGTGGGGTTCCGCCTACGAGCAGTATTTT; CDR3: CASSAWGSAYEQYF
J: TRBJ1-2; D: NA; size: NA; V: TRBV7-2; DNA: TGTGCCAGCAGCGGGCGTCGGCAGACAAGGACTGCCAACTATGGCTACACCTTC; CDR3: CASSGRRQTRTANYGYTF
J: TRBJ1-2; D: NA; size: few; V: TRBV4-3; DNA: TGCGCCAGCAGCCCCACGAGCCAGGGTGTCTACACCTTC; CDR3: CASSPTSQGVYTF
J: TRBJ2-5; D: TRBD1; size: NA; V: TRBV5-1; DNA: TGCGCCAGCAGCTCCGGACAGGGCCAAGAGACCCAGTACTTC; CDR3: CASSSGQGQETQYF
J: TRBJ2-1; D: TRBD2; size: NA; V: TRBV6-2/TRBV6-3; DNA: TGTGCCAGCAGTTACGGGCTAGCGGGACTCAATGAGCAGCTCTTC; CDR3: CASSYGLAGLNEQLF
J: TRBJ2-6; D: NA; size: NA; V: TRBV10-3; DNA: TGTGCCATCAGTGGGGTTCAGGGATCTGGGGCCAACGTCCTGACTTTC; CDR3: CAISGVQGSGANVLTF
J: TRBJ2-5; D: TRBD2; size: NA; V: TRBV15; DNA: TGTGCCACCAGCAGAGCCCCTAGCGGGATCGAAGAGACCCAGTACTTC; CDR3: CATSRAPSGIEETQYF
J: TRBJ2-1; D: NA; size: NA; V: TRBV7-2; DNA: TGTGCCAGCAGCTACAGGTTTGTTCTCTACAATGAGCAGTTCTTC; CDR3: CASSYRFVLYNEQFF
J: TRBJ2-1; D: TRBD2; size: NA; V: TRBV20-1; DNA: TGCAGTGCTTGGACTAGCGGAGACAATGAGCAGTTCTTC; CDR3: CSAWTSGDNEQFF
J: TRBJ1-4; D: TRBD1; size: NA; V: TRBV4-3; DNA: TGCGCCAGCAGCCGGGACAGCCCAAAGGAAAAACTGTTTTTT; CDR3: CASSRDSPKEKLFF
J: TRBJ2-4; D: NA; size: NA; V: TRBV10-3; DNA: TGTGCCATCAGTGAGTGGGGTCCTTTAGCCAAAAACATTCAGTACTTC; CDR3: CAISEWGPLAKNIQYF
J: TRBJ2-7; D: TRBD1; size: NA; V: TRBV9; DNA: TGTGCCAGCAGCGTAGGCCACAGGGGGCCCTACGAGCAGTACTTC; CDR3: CASSVGHRGPYEQYF
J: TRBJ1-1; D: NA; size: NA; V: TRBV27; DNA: TGTGCCAGCAGTTCCATTCGGCCCCCCGCGCGTACTGAAGCTTTCTTT; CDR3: CASSSIRPPARTEAFF
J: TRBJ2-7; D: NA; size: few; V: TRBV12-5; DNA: TGTGCTAGTGGTTTGGGGCTGGGCTACGAGCAGTACTTC; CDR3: CASGLGLGYEQYF
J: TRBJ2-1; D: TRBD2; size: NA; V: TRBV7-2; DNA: TGTGCCAGCAGCTTAGTTTTCCGGGGGGCCTACAATGAGCAGTTCTTC; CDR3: CASSLVFRGAYNEQFF
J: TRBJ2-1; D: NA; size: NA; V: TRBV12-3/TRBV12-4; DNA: TGTGCCAGCAGTTTCCCCCTCAGGGAGAATTACAATGAGCAGTTCTTC; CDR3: CASSFPLRENYNEQFF
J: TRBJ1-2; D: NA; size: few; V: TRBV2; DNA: TGTGCCAGCAGTGTGCGGGAGGGAAACTATGGCTACACCTTC; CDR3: CASSVREGNYGYTF
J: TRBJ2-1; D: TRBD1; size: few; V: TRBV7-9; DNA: TGTGCCAGCAGTCCACAGGGGGCAGGGTACAATGAGCAGTTCTTC; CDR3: CASSPQGAGYNEQFF
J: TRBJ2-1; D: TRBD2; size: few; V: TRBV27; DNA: TGTGCCAGCAGTTTAGGTAGCGGGGTCACGGGTGAGCAGTTCTTC; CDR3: CASSLGSGVTGEQFF
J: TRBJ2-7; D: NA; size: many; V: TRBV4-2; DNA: TGTGCCAGCAGCCAATGGTGGGGGCCTTACTACGAGCAGTACTTC; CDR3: CASSQWWGPYYEQYF
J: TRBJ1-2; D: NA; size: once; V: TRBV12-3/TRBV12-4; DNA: TGTGCCAGCAACTTGGGGGGCACAGGGGGCTACACCTTC; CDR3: CASNLGGTGGYTF
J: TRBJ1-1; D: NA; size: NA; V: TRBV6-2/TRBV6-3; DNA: TGTGCCAGCAGTTACTCTTTCGGTGAGAACACTGAAGCTTTCTTT; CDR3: CASSYSFGENTEAFF
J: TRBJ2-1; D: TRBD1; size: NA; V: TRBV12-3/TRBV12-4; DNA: TGTGCCAGCAGTCCGGGGACAGGGGGCTTCGGTGAGCAGTTCTTC; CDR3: CASSPGTGGFGEQFF
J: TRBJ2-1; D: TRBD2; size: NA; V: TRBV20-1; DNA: TGCAGTGCTAGGGGGACTAGCGGGGGTGCGGAGTTCTTC; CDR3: CSARGTSGGAEFF
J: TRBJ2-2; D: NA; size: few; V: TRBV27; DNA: TGTGCCAGCAGTAGGGTCTCCGGGGAGCTGTTTTTT; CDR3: CASSRVSGELFF
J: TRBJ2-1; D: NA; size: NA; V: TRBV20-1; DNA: TGCAGTGCTAGACCAGGGGCCCACAATGAGCAGTTCTTC; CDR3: CSARPGAHNEQFF
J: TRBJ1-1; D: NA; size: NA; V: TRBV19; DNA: TGTGCCAGTAGTATTGAGGGGGTTCGGACTGAAGCTTTCTTT; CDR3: CASSIEGVRTEAFF
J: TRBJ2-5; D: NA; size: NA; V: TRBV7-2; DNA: TGTGCCAGCAGCCCGCCGGGACTCAGCATAGGGACCCAGTACTTC; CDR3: CASSPPGLSIGTQYF
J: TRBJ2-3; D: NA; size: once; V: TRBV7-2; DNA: TGTGCCAGCAGCTTGGGGGGACAGAGGGTTACGCAGTATTTT; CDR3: CASSLGGQRVTQYF
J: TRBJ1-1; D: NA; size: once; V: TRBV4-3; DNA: TGCGCCAGCAGCCAAGATGGGCACGGCCCGAACACTGAAGCTTTCTTT; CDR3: CASSQDGHGPNTEAFF
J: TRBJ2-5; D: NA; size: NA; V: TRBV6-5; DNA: TGTGCCAGCAGTTACTCACAGGGATGGGGAGAGACCCAGTACTTC; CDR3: CASSYSQGWGETQYF
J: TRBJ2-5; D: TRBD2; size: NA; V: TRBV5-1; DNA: TGCGCCAGCAGCCCCTCGACTAGCAGTGTGGAGACCCAGTACTTC; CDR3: CASSPSTSSVETQYF
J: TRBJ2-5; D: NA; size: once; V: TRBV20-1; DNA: TGCAGTGCCCCCCTCCCTGAGACCCAGTACTTC; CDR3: CSAPLPETQYF
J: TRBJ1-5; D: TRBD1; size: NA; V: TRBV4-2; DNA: TGTGCCAGCAGCACGCGAGGGGGCGACAATCAGCCCCAGCATTTT; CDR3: CASSTRGGDNQPQHF
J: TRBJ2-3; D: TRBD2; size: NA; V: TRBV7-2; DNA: TGTGCCAGCAGCTTGAGCGGGGCGTGGGATACGCAGTATTTT; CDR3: CASSLSGAWDTQYF
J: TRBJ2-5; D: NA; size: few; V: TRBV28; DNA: TGTGCCAGCAGCCACCTCGGTTCCTTGGGGGAGACCCAGTACTTC; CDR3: CASSHLGSLGETQYF
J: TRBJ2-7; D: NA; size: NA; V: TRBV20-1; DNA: TGCAGTGCTAGATCGGGACTTTTCTACGAGCAGTACTTC; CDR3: CSARSGLFYEQYF
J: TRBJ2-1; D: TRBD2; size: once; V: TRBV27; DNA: TGTGCCAGCAGTTCCCCCACTAGCGGGGGGCGAAATGAGCAGTTCTTC; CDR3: CASSSPTSGGRNEQFF
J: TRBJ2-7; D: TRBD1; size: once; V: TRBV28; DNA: TGTGCCAGCTGCCAACCTTACAGGGGGCAGAGCGAGCAGTACTTC; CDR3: CASCQPYRGQSEQYF
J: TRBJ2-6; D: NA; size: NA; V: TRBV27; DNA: TGTGCCAGCAGTTTCCTTCAGGGTAACTCTGGGGCCAACGTCCTGACTTTC; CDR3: CASSFLQGNSGANVLTF
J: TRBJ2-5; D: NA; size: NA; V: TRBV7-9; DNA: TGTGCCAGCAAATTGCCGGCCGAAGAGACCCAGTACTTC; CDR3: CASKLPAEETQYF
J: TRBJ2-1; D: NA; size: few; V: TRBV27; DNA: TGTGCCAGCAGTTTTCTACAGGTCAATGAGCAGTTCTTC; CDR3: CASSFLQVNEQFF
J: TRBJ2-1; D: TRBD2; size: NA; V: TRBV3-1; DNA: TGTGCCAGCAGCCTGGCATGGGAGGGTGAGCAGTTCTTC; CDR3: CASSLAWEGEQFF
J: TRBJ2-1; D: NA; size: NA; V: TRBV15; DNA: TGTGCCACCAGCACTAGGAGTCCGGGGGTAAACTACAATGAGCAGTTCTTC; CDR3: CATSTRSPGVNYNEQFF
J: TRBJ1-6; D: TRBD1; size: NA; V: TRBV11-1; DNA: TGTGCCAGCAGCTTGGGGGACAGGGGTTATAATTCACCCCTCCACTTT; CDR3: CASSLGDRGYNSPLHF
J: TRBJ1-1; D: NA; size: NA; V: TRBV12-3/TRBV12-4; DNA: TGTGCCAGCAGCCAATGGACGGGGAGGAACACTGAAGCTTTCTTT; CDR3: CASSQWTGRNTEAFF
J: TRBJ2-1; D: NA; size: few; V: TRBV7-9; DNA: TGTGCCAGCATTGGTGGGAGCTCCTACAATGAGCAGTTCTTC; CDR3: CASIGGSSYNEQFF